Presented here are 7 T cell receptor beta chains from one specimen sequenced in a study of T-cell memory formation after mild COVID-19. Each CDR3 protein gets one entry after TCRdb re-called the 5' RACE reads with MiXCR. This sample yields 150,000 to 200,000 distinct CDR3 sequences, of which 20% to 25% are seen a single time; more than 20% belongs to the top ten. Sequencing was done on a sample of PBMCs or a T cell subset sorted from them (not recorded which). The receptor source for this set is an adult woman who had mild COVID-19 (a few samples of this study predate the infection). Cell type and time point are not known.

V usage is TRBV6-5 and J usage is TRBJ2-4, with D perhaps matching TRBD1 or TRBD2 (5 bases each). This CDR3 comprises 16 residues. V was clipped by 0 bases and J by 7 bases, with 16 bases between them. Looked up from germline, CDR1 is MNHEY and CDR2 is SVGAGI. Here the CDR3 DNA reads TGTGCCAGCAGTTACTCGATCGGGGCCAGGGCGAACATTCAGTACTTC. It encodes CASSYSIGARANIQYF.

This clonotype was recorded a few times. The V call is TRBV29-1, the J call TRBJ2-1; 12 bases align to TRBD2. The CDR3 contains 13 residues. Germline CDR1 SQVTM, CDR2 ANQGSEA. V lost 8 bases and J lost 3; bases outside the gene matches: 2. The CDR3 DNA sequence: TGCAGCCGGACTAGCGGGAACTACAATGAGCAGTTCTTC. It yields the protein CSRTSGNYNEQFF.

The chain links TRBV24-1 to TRBJ2-1, with no clear D. The CDR3 loop spans 16 amino acids. Trimming left V 0 bases short and J 2 bases short, with 10 bases between. In germline, CDR1 is KGHDR, CDR2 SFDVKD. CDR3 sequence reads: CATSDLVGPTYNEQFF. The CDR3 bases are TGTGCCACCAGTGATTTGGTAGGGCCGACCTACAATGAGCAGTTCTTC.

The J gene is TRBJ2-7, the V gene TRBV5-6; TRBD2 matches 7 bases. Germline assignment: CDR1 SGHDT and CDR2 YYEEEE. The CDR3 has 16 residues. V was clipped by 5 bases and J by 3 bases; unmatched bases: 14. CDR3 loop: CASRPSGTAFLYEQYF. The CDR3 DNA sequence: TGTGCCAGCAGGCCAAGCGGGACCGCCTTCCTCTACGAGCAGTACTTC.

The chain couples TRBV7-8 to TRBJ1-4, with 7 bases lining up with TRBD1. The CDR3 consists of 14 residues. Trimming took 6 bases from V and 5 from J; bases not matched to a gene: 6. CDR1 and CDR2 (germline): SGHVS, FQNEAQ. This CDR3 reads CASSPTGDNEKLFF. The CDR3 DNA reads TGTGCCAGCAGTCCCACAGGGGACAATGAAAAACTGTTTTTT.

This clonotype was found a few times. The rearrangement links TRBV20-1 to TRBJ2-7, with 7 nucleotides matching TRBD1. V gave up 3 bases and J gave up 5 bases; unmatched junction bases: 10. Germline V gene sequence: CDR1 DFQATT, CDR2 SNEGSKA (reference sequence). The CDR3 sequence is 14 residues long. The CDR3 region is CSARGVEGGHEQYF. CDR3 in DNA: TGCAGTGCTAGGGGGGTTGAAGGGGGCCACGAGCAGTACTTC.

This clonotype occurred a few times. The genes are TRBV4-3 and TRBJ2-7, with D possibly being TRBD1 (6 bases). Looked up from germline, CDR1 is LGHNA and CDR2 is YSLEER. The ends were cut back, 0 bases at V and 2 bases at J, with 14 bases in the middle. This CDR3 is built from 16 residues. Here the CDR3 DNA reads TGCGCCAGCAGCCAAGAAGAGTCAGGGGAAACCTACGAGCAGTACTTC. Its protein product is CASSQEESGETYEQYF.